Sequencing of this T cell receptor (beta chain) was carried out in a study of neoadjuvant anti-PD-1 for oral cavity cancer. Across the whole study: Patients without progression received a fourth nivolumab dose around day 43, then surgical resection on days 50-56.

Sequencing used immunoSEQ multiplex PCR; TCRdb keeps in-frame clones, though not all of them. This table has roughly 32,000 clones, around four fifths appearing once. Described time point: after neoadjuvant nivolumab, at surgical resection. The CDR3 runs to 13 residues. Germline-derived CDR1 and CDR2 are SGHNT and YENEEA. V lost 5 bases to trimming and J lost 0 bases, with 5 bases between them. In its sample, this clone was seen a few times. The receptor's source is a person between 35 and 79 years old with oral cavity squamous cell carcinoma. This specimen was PBMCs, taken after nivolumab (anti-PD-1) treatment. The chain employs TRBV11-3 and TRBJ2-1; D gene ambiguous. The CDR3 DNA follows: TGTGCCAGCAGCCGCACCTCCTACAATGAGCAGTTCTTC. Encoded protein: CASSRTSYNEQFF.